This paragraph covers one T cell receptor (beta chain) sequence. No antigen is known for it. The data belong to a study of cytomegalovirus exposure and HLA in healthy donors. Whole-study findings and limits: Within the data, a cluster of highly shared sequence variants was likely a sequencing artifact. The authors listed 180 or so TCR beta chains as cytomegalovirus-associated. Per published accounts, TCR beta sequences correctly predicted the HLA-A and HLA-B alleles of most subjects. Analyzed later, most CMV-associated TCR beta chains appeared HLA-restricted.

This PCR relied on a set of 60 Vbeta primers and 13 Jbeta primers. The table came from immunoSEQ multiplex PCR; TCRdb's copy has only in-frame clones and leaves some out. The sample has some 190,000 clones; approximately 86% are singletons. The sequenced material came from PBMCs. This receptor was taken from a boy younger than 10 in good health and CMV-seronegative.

The CDR3 sequence is CASSLGGPNTEAFF. The DNA for the CDR3 is TGTGCCAGCAGTTTAGGAGGGCCGAACACTGAAGCTTTCTTT. The chain employs TRBV28 and TRBJ1-1; unclear D gene. V dropped 2 bases and J dropped 1 base, with 8 bases sitting between them. Germline V lookup: CDR1 MDHEN, CDR2 SYDVKM. CDR3 length equals 14 residues. The whole variable domain, filled in from reference TRBV28 and TRBJ1-1, reads DVKVTQSSRYLVKRTGEKVFLECVQDMDHENMFWYRQDPGLGLRLIYFSYDVKMKEKGDIPEGYSVSREKKERFSLILESASTNQTSMYLCASSLGGPNTEAFFGQGTRLTVV.